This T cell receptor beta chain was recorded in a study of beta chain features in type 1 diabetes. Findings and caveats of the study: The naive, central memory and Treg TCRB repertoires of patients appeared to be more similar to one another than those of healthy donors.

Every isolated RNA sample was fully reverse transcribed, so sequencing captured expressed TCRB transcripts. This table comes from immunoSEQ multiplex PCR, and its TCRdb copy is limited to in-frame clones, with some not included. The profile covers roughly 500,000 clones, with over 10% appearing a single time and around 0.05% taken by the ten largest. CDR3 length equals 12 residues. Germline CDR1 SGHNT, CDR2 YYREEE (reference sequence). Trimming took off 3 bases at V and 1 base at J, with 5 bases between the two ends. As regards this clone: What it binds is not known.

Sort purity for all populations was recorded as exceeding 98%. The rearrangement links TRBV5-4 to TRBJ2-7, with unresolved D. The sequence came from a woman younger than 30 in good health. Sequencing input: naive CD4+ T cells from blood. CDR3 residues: CASSSNSYEQYF. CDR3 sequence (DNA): TGTGCCAGCAGCTCCAATTCCTACGAGCAGTACTTC.